This TCR beta chain was sequenced in a study of T cell responses to AZD1222 COVID-19 vaccine. General observations from the study: The number of AZD1222 recipients seropositive at baseline was only five or six. Clonal diversity was possibly underestimated, and white British individuals and females predominated among donors. Breadth and depth of Spike-specific TCRs rose after two AZD1222 doses. Repertoires were obtained only post-peak T cell response.

Measured with immunoSEQ multiplex PCR; TCRdb has only the in-frame clones, and not every one. Of approximately 110,000 clones in the sample, roughly 84% are singletons; the top ten hold approximately 1.3%. This clone was counted only a few times. Its antigen remains unknown. This CDR3 has 15 amino acids. CDR1 LGHNA and CDR2 YNFKEQ come from the germline V gene. V lost 3 bases and J 1 base, leaving 10 bases between the germline ends. V gene TRBV4-2 combines with J gene TRBJ1-3; a weak D match, TRBD1 (6 bases). The source was peripheral blood, collected on day 0 of AZD1222 vaccination. The sequence was collected from an adult in good health. The CDR3 is CASSHDRGSGNTIYF. The CDR3 DNA sequence: TGTGCCAGCAGCCATGATAGGGGGTCTGGAAACACCATATATTTT.